Shown below are 20 T cell receptor beta chains from a single sample sequenced in a study of response to subunit inactivated influenza vaccine. One entry per CDR3 protein, called by TCRdb with MiXCR from the RT-PCR reads. In the table there are about 500,000 distinct CDR3 sequences, 16% of which are singletons. Specimen: CD4+ T cells sorted from PBMCs, collected around 25 months after vaccination. The receptors shown here come from a man between 50 and 75 years old who received an inactivated influenza vaccine.

This sequence joins TRBV5-1 and TRBJ2-2; no definite D call. The germline V gene has CDR1 SGHRS and CDR2 YFSETQ. CDR3 size: 15 residues. V was trimmed by 0 bases and J by 2 bases, leaving 8 bases between them. CDR3 coding DNA: TGCGCCAGCAGCTTGGAAGCCGTTAACACCGGGGAGCTGTTTTTT. This translates into CASSLEAVNTGELFF. Full variable domain (rest looked up from reference TRBV5-1 and TRBJ2-2): KAGVTQTPRYLIKTRGQQVTLSCSPISGHRSVSWYQQTPGQGLQFLFEYFSETQRNKGNFPGRFSGRQFSNSRSEMNVSTLELGDSALYLCASSLEAVNTGELFFGEGSRLTVL.

This clonotype was seen repeatedly, ten times or more. The V gene is TRBV3-1, the J gene TRBJ2-1, with 8 bases identical to TRBD2. Germline loops: CDR1 LGHDT, CDR2 YNNKEL (reference sequence). V was clipped by 3 bases and J by 6 bases; unmatched bases: 10. The CDR3 is 16 residues long. CDR3 loop: CASSHSREALLNEQFF. The CDR3, as DNA: TGTGCCAGCAGCCATTCGCGGGAGGCCCTACTCAATGAGCAGTTCTTC.

This clonotype was seen only a few times. The chain links TRBV4-2 to TRBJ2-2; 10 bases align to TRBD2. Germline CDR1 reads LGHNA; CDR2 reads YNFKEQ. J gave up 6 bases and V 0 bases, and 7 bases lay outside the gene matches. The CDR3 contains 17 residues. The CDR3 region has the DNA TGTGCCAGCAGCCAAGATTCTGCTAGCGGGAGCGCCGGGGAGCTGTTTTTT. Protein product: CASSQDSASGSAGELFF.

Many counts were recorded for this clonotype. The chain couples TRBV28 to TRBJ2-3; 11 nucleotides line up with TRBD2. CDR3 size: 14 residues. The germline gives CDR1 MDHEN, CDR2 SYDVKM. V lost 10 bases and J lost 4; bases outside the gene matches: 7. In DNA form, the CDR3 reads TGTGCCACCAGACTAGCGGGACGCTCAGATACGCAGTATTTT. It specifies CATRLAGRSDTQYF.

This chain links TRBV2 with TRBJ2-3; 7 positions match TRBD2. Trimming at V came to 7 bases and at J to 5 bases, leaving 6 bases not matched to a gene. From germline, CDR1 is SNHLY and CDR2 FYNNEI. The CDR3 is made up of 13 amino acids. The CDR3 DNA sequence: TGTGCCAGCATACGGGAGGTCTTAGATACGCAGTATTTT. Its translation is CASIREVLDTQYF. Combining the CDR3 with reference TRBV2 and TRBJ2-3 gives the whole variable domain EPEVTQTPSHQVTQMGQEVILRCVPISNHLYFYWYRQILGQKVEFLVSFYNNEISEKSEIFDDQFSVERPDGSNFTLKIRSTKLEDSAMYFCASIREVLDTQYFGPGTRLTVL.

V usage is TRBV12-3 or TRBV12-4 and J usage is TRBJ2-3, with 10 positions matching TRBD1. V dropped 7 bases and J dropped 8; count of bases not matched to a gene: 15. The CDR3 contains 16 residues. The CDR3 spells CASTLSGTGVIGTQYF. The CDR3 nucleotides read TGTGCCAGCACCCTTTCCGGGACAGGGGTTATCGGTACGCAGTATTTT.

This rearrangement joins TRBV7-2 to TRBJ1-1; D unresolved. V lost 3 bases and J lost 4, with 12 bases in between. CDR3 length equals 14 residues. Germline V gene data show CDR1 as SGHTA and CDR2 as FQGNSA. CDR3 sequence: CASSLGIMATEAFF. The CDR3 DNA sequence: TGTGCCAGCAGCTTGGGCATAATGGCCACTGAAGCTTTCTTT.

Regarding this clonotype: An end of the junction does not agree with germline; a read error may underlie this. The chain combines TRBV7-7 with TRBJ2-1, with D hard to call. CDR1 is SSHAT, CDR2 FNYEAQ, per germline (reference sequence). This CDR3 has 13 amino acids. CDR3 sequence: CASSNDRNNEQFF. Written as DNA, the CDR3 is TGTGCTAGCAGCAATGATCGGAACAATGAGCAGTTCTTC.

Points on this clonotype: Sequence at one end of the junction differs from germline and may be a read error. The rearrangement uses TRBV4-2 and TRBJ2-3, with D perhaps being TRBD1 or TRBD2 (5 bases each). The CDR3 spans 15 residues. From germline, CDR1 is LGHNA and CDR2 YNFKEQ. This chain's CDR3 is CASSQDWGSRYPRFF. CDR3 sequence (DNA): TGTGCCAGCAGCCAAGATTGGGGGAGTAGGTACCCGCGTTTTTTT.

This clonotype was counted ten times or more. This chain connects TRBV5-8 to TRBJ1-1; TRBD1 is a possible D gene (6 bases). The germline V and J ends were trimmed by 2 bases and 7 bases, with 6 bases remaining between them. The CDR3 runs to 11 residues. Germline V lookup: CDR1 SGHTS, CDR2 YDEGEE. The CDR3 DNA follows: TGTGCCAGCAGCTTACAGGGTGAAGCTTTCTTT. It codes for CASSLQGEAFF.

This clonotype was observed many times. The genes are TRBV29-1 and TRBJ2-6, with D unclear. The CDR3 loop spans 13 amino acids. Trimming took 7 bases from V and 1 from J, leaving 8 bases between them. Per germline, CDR1 SQVTM and CDR2 ANQGSEA. The CDR3 nucleotides read TGCAGCGCCAGCCCTTCTGGGGCCAACGTCCTGACTTTC. Translated: CSASPSGANVLTF.

This clonotype was detected only a few times. The chain joins TRBV4-2 to TRBJ2-5; TRBD2 agrees at 7 bases. The V gene's germline CDR1 is LGHNA and CDR2 YNFKEQ. The junction had 3 bases not matched to a gene; V was cut back by 0 bases and J by 5 bases. CDR3 length: 14 residues. The CDR3 reads CASSQDGGGETQYF. CDR3 nucleotide sequence: TGTGCCAGCAGCCAAGACGGGGGAGGGGAGACCCAGTACTTC.

This clonotype was recorded a few times. This rearrangement joins TRBV7-6 to TRBJ1-6; D is unclear. Germline loops: CDR1 SGHVS, CDR2 FNYEAQ. Trimming took 1 base from V and 9 from J, leaving 13 bases between them. This CDR3 has 15 residues. The CDR3 nucleotides read TGTGCCAGCAGCTTAGAAAGCCGGTGGAGTTCACCCCTCCACTTT. As protein: CASSLESRWSSPLHF.

The chain couples TRBV12-3 or TRBV12-4 to TRBJ2-7; 10 bases line up with TRBD1. The V gene end was trimmed by 5 bases and the J gene end by 6 bases; junction bases not matched to a gene: 10. The CDR3 is 15 residues long. The CDR3 sequence is CASSPLRTGGFEQYF. CDR3 bases: TGTGCCAGCAGTCCCCTCCGGACAGGGGGATTCGAGCAGTACTTC.

CDR3 residues: CASRSKGVNTEAFF. The CDR3 nucleotides are TGTGCCAGCAGGTCTAAGGGTGTGAACACTGAAGCTTTCTTT. J is TRBJ1-1 and V is TRBV2; D not resolved. The CDR3 length is 14 residues. Trimming stripped 6 bases from V and 0 bases from J, with 11 bases between. Germline lookup yields CDR1 SNHLY and CDR2 FYNNEI.

This clonotype was seen only a few times. The genes are TRBV3-1 and TRBJ1-1; a possible D gene is TRBD1 (5 bases). This CDR3 is 14 amino acids long. V lost 1 base to trimming and J lost 4 bases, with 10 bases between them. In germline, CDR1 is LGHDT, CDR2 YNNKEL (reference sequence). The CDR3 sequence is CASSQVRGITEAFF. The CDR3 nucleotides read TGTGCCAGCAGCCAAGTTAGGGGAATCACTGAAGCTTTCTTT.

The rearrangement uses TRBV28 and TRBJ2-7; tentatively, D is TRBD1 (5 bases). V gave up 7 bases and J gave up 0 bases, with 16 bases separating them. Germline lookup yields CDR1 MDHEN and CDR2 SYDVKM. The CDR3 is made up of 15 amino acids. CDR3 protein: CASTGTNRFSYEQYF. The DNA of the CDR3 is TGTGCCAGCACCGGCACTAACAGGTTCTCCTACGAGCAGTACTTC. Looking up the rest from reference TRBV28 and TRBJ2-7 gives the full variable domain: DVKVTQSSRYLVKRTGEKVFLECVQDMDHENMFWYRQDPGLGLRLIYFSYDVKMKEKGDIPEGYSVSREKKERFSLILESASTNQTSMYLCASTGTNRFSYEQYFGPGTRLTVT.

The rearrangement links TRBV7-2 to TRBJ1-5, with D tentatively TRBD1 (5 bases). From germline, CDR1 is SGHTA and CDR2 FQGNSA. The CDR3 runs 15 residues. With 1 base removed from V and 6 bases from J, the gap between germline ends came to 13 bases. The CDR3 region has the DNA TGTGCCAGCAGCTTAGGGGGGGGTCTCGGTCAGCCCCAGCATTTT. The encoded protein is CASSLGGGLGQPQHF.

This clonotype has only a few counts. The CDR3 protein is CASSLKGYGGYTF. The CDR3 nucleotides are TGTGCCAGCAGTTTAAAGGGTTACGGGGGCTACACCTTC. The chain employs TRBV12-3 or TRBV12-4 and TRBJ1-2, with D hard to call. V lost 2 bases, J lost 8 bases, and 12 bases lay in between. CDR3 size: 13 residues.

This sequence joins TRBV20-1 and TRBJ2-7; 12 bases align to TRBD2. Germline values: CDR1 DFQATT, CDR2 SNEGSKA (reference sequence). The CDR3 is 13 amino acids. Trimming removed 6 bases from V and 7 bases from J; junction bases left unmatched: 7. The CDR3 bases are TGCAGTGCGACTTTACTAGCGGGAGGAGAGCAGTACTTC. Translating gives CSATLLAGGEQYF.